One T cell receptor (beta chain) is described in this entry. The antigen remains undetermined. This sample stems from a study of cytomegalovirus exposure and HLA in healthy donors. Study-wide results and caveats: A later analysis linked a missense DCLRE1C variant to TCR beta V- and J-gene trimming.

Both 60 Vbeta primers and 13 Jbeta primers went into the PCR. Sequenced by immunoSEQ multiplex PCR; TCRdb stores in-frame clones only, minus some. Here the sample spans about 150,000 clones, approximately 80% being singletons. There are 15 residues in the CDR3. Trimming removed 0 bases from V and 4 bases from J, with 13 bases in between. Germline assignment: CDR1 SGDLS and CDR2 YYNGEE. This chain joins TRBV9 and TRBJ2-5, with D maybe TRBD1 (5 bases). The TCR sequence derives from a man younger than 30 in good health and CMV-seronegative. The sample was PBMCs. CDR3 amino acids: CASSVAGWGGETQYF. DNA of the CDR3: TGTGCCAGCAGCGTAGCTGGGTGGGGCGGAGAGACCCAGTACTTC.